This T cell receptor beta chain emerged from a study of OX40 agonist ivuxolimab in advanced cancers. Study summary: Ivuxolimab, an antibody acting as an agonist of OX40 (CD134), was used to treat patients. Hepatocellular carcinoma, melanoma, renal cell or head and neck cancer occurred in dose-escalation patients. Two cutaneous melanoma patients and one hepatocellular carcinoma patient, three in all, had partial responses.

Clones were sequenced by immunoSEQ multiplex PCR, and TCRdb holds only the in-frame ones, with some missing. The sample has tens of thousands of clones, roughly nine tenths seen once. The trim removed 2 bases at V and 4 bases at J, leaving 4 bases unmatched. CDR1 SGHTA and CDR2 FQGTGA come from the germline V gene. The CDR3 contains 14 residues. With regard to this clone: No antigen is known for it.

Regarding the study as a whole: There was clonal expansion of CD4+ and CD8+ blood T cells by week 6 at 0.1 to 3.0 mg/kg.

J is TRBJ1-2 and V is TRBV7-3; 7 nucleotides align to TRBD1. The sample here was CD4+ or CD8+ T cells sorted from blood, taken in a trial of the OX40 agonist ivuxolimab. The source is an adult with an advanced solid tumor such as melanoma, head and neck, liver or kidney cancer. CDR3: CASSLGTVGYGYTF. The CDR3 DNA is TGTGCCAGCAGCTTAGGGACAGTTGGCTATGGCTACACCTTC.